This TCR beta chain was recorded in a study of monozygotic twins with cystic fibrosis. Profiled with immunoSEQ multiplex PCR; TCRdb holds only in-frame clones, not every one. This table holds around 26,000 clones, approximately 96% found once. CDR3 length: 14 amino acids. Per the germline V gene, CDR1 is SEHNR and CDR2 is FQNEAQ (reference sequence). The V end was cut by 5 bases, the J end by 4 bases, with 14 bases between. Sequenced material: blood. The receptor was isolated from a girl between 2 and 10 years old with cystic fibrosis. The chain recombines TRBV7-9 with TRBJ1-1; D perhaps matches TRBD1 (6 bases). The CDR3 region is CASSPGQGSTEAFF. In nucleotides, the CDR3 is TGTGCCAGCAGCCCGGGTCAGGGGTCCACTGAAGCTTTCTTT.